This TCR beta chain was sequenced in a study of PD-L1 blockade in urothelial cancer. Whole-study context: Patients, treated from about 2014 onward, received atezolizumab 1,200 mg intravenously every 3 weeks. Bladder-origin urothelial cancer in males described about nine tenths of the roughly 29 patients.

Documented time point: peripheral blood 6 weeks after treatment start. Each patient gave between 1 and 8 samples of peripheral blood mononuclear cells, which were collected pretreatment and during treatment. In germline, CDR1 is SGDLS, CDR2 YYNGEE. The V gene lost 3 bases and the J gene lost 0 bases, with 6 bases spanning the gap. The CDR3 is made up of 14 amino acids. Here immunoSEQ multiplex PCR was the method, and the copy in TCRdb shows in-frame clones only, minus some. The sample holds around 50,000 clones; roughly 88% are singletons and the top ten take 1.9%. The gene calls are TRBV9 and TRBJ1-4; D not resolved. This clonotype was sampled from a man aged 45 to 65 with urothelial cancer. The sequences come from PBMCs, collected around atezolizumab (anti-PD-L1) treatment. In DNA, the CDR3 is TGTGCCAGCAGCGCCAGGACAACTAATGAAAAACTGTTTTTT. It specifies CASSARTTNEKLFF.